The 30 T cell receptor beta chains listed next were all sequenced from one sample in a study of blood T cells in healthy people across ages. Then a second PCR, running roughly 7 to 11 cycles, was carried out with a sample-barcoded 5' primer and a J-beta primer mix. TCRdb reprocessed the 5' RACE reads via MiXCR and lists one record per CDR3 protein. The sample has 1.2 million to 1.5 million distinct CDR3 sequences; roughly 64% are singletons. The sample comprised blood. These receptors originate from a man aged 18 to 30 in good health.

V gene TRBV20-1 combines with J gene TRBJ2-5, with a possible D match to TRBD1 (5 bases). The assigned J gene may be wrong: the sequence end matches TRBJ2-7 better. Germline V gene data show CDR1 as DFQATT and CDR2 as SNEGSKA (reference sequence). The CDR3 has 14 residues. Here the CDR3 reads CSARPDKGHLEQYF. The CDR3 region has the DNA TGCAGTGCTAGACCCGACAAGGGGCATCTCGAGCAGTACTTC.

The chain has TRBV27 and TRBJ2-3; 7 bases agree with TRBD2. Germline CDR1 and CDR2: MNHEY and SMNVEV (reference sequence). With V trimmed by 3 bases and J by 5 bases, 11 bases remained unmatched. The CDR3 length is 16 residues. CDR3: CASSFVRGGSQDTQYF. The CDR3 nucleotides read TGTGCCAGCAGTTTTGTGCGGGGAGGGTCTCAAGATACGCAGTATTTT.

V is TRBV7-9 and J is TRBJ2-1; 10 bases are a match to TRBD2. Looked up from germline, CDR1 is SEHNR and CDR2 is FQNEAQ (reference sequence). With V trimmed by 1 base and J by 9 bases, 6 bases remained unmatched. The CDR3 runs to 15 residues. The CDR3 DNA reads TGTGCCAGCAGCTTAGTAGCGGGAGGATCGCGTGAGCAGTTCTTC. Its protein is CASSLVAGGSREQFF.

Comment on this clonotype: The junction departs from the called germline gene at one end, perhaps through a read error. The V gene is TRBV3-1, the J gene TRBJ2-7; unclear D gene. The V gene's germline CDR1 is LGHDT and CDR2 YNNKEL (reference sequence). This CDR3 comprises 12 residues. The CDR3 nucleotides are TGTTCCAGCAGCCCAAAGGCTTACGAGCAGTACTTC. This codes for CSSSPKAYEQYF.

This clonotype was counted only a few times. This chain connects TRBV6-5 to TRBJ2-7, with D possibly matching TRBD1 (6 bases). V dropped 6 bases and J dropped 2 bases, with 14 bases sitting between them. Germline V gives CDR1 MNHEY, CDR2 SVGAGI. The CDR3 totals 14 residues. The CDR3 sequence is CASRTGLQTYEQYF. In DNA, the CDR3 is TGTGCCAGCAGGACAGGTTTGCAAACCTACGAGCAGTACTTC.

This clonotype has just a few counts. This CDR3 reads CAISTGTEQYF. The CDR3 DNA reads TGTGCCATCTCGACAGGGACCGAGCAGTACTTC. The chain has TRBV27 and TRBJ2-5; 7 nucleotides align to TRBD1. The DNA end is more similar to TRBJ2-7, so the J call may be wrong. Germline V gene sequence: CDR1 MNHEY, CDR2 SMNVEV (reference sequence). The CDR3 consists of 11 residues.

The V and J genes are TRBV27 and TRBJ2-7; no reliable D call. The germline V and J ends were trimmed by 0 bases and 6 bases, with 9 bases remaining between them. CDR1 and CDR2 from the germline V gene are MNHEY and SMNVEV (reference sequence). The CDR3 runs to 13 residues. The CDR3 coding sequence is TGTGCCAGCAGTTTATCCTTGGTCAGCGAGCAGTACTTC. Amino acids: CASSLSLVSEQYF.

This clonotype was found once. The CDR3 loop reads CSVDSGAGGTGANVLTF. In DNA, the CDR3 is TGCAGCGTTGACTCTGGAGCGGGGGGAACTGGGGCCAACGTCCTGACTTTC. The chain has TRBV29-1 and TRBJ2-6, with 9 positions matching TRBD2. Germline V lookup: CDR1 SQVTM, CDR2 ANQGSEA. CDR3 length equals 17 residues. V was clipped by 3 bases and J by 2 bases; unmatched bases: 8.

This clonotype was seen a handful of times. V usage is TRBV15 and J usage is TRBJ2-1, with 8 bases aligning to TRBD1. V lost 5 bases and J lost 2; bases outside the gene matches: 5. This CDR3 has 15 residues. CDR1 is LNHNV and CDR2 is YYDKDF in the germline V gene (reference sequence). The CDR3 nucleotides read TGTGCCACCAGCGGACAGGGTAGCCCCTACAATGAGCAGTTCTTC. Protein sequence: CATSGQGSPYNEQFF.

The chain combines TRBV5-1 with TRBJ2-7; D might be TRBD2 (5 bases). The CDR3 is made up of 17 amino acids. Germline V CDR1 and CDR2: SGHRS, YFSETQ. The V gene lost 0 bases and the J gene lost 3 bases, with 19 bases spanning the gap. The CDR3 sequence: CASSLEGSGRLDYEQYF. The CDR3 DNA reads TGCGCCAGCAGCTTGGAAGGAAGCGGACGGTTGGACTACGAGCAGTACTTC.

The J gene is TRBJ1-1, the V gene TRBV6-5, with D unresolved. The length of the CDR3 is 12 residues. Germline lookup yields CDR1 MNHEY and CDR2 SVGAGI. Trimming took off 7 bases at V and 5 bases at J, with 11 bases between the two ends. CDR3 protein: CASMNPGTEAFF. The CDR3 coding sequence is TGTGCCAGCATGAACCCTGGTACTGAAGCTTTCTTT.

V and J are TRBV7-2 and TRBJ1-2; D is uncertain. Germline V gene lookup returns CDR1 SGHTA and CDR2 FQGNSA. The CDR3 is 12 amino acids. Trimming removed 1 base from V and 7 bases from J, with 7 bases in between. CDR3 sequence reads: CASSLGAGGYTF. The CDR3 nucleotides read TGTGCCAGCAGCTTAGGCGCGGGTGGCTACACCTTC.

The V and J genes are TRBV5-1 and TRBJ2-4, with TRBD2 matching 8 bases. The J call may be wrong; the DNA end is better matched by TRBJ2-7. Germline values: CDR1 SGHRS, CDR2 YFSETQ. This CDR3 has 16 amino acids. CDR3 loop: CASSLRRTSFPYEQYF. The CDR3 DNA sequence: TGCGCCAGCAGCCTCCGACGGACTAGCTTCCCCTACGAGCAGTACTTC.

CDR3 sequence reads: CASSQRRADSGLHF. CDR3 DNA: TGTGCCAGCAGCCAACGGAGGGCCGATTCGGGCCTCCACTTT. This chain joins TRBV7-6 and TRBJ1-6; unclear D gene. CDR1 and CDR2 from the germline V gene are SGHVS and FNYEAQ. This CDR3 has 14 amino acids. V lost 5 bases to trimming and J lost 15 bases, with 20 bases between them. The variable domain in full, completed from reference TRBV7-6 and TRBJ1-6, reads GAGVSQSPRYKVTKRGQDVALRCDPISGHVSLYWYRQALGQGPEFLTYFNYEAQQDKSGLPNDRFSAERPEGSISTLTIQRTEQRDSAMYRCASSQRRADSGLHFGNGTRLTVT.

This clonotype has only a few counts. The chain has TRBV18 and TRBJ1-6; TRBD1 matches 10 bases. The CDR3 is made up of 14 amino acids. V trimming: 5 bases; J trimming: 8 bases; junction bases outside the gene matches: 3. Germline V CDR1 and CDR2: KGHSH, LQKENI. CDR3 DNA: TGTGCCAGCTCAACGACAGGGGGCGATTCACCCCTCCACTTT. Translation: CASSTTGGDSPLHF.

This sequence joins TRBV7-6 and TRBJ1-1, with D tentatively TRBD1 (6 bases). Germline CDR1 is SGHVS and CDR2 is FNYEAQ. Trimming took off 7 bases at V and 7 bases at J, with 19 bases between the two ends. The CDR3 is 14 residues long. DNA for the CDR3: TGTGCCAGCACAACTGGGAGCCAGGACAGTGAAGCTTTCTTT. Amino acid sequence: CASTTGSQDSEAFF.

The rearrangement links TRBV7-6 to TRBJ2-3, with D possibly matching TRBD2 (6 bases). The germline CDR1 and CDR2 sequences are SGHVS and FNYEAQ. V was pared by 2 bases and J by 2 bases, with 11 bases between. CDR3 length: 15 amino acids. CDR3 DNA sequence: TGTGCCAGCAGCTTAATTGGCGGGGACACAGATACGCAGTATTTT. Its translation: CASSLIGGDTDTQYF. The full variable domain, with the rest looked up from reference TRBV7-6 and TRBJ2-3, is GAGVSQSPRYKVTKRGQDVALRCDPISGHVSLYWYRQALGQGPEFLTYFNYEAQQDKSGLPNDRFSAERPEGSISTLTIQRTEQRDSAMYRCASSLIGGDTDTQYFGPGTRLTVL.

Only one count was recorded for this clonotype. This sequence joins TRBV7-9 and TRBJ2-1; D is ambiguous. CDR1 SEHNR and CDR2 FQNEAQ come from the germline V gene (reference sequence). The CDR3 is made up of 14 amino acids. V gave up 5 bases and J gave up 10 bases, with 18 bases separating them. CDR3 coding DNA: TGTGCCAGCAGCGTCGTAGAGCAACCTTTCGAGCAGTTCTTC. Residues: CASSVVEQPFEQFF.

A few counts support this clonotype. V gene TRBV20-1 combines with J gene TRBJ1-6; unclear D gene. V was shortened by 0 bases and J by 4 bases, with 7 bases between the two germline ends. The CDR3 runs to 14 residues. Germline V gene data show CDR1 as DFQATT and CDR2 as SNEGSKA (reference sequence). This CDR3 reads CSAREEGYNSPLHF. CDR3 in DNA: TGCAGTGCTAGAGAAGAGGGTTATAATTCACCCCTCCACTTT.

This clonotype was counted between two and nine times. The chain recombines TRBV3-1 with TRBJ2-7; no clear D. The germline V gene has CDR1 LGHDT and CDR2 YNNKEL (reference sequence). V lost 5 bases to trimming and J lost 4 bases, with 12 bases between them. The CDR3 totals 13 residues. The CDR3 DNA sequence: TGTGCCAGCAGCTCCCTTCATCCTTACGAGCAGTACTTC. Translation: CASSSLHPYEQYF.

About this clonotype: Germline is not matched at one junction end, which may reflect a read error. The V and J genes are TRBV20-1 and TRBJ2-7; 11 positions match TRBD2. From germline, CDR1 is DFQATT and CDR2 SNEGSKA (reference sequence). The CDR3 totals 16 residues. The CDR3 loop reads CGARGDVAGGNYEQYF. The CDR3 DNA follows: TGCGGTGCTAGAGGGGATGTAGCGGGAGGGAACTACGAGCAGTACTTC.

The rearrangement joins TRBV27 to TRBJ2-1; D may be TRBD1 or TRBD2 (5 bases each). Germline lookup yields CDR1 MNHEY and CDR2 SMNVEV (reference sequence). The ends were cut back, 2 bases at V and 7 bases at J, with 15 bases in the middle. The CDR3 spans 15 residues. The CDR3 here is CASSLGGLLGNEQFF. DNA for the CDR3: TGTGCCAGCAGTTTAGGGGGTTTACTCGGGAATGAGCAGTTCTTC.

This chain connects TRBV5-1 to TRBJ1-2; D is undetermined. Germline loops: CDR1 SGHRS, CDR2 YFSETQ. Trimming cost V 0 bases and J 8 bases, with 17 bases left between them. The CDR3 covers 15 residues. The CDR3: CASSLAGTGPGGYTF. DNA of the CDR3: TGCGCCAGCAGCTTGGCCGGAACCGGGCCAGGCGGCTACACCTTC.

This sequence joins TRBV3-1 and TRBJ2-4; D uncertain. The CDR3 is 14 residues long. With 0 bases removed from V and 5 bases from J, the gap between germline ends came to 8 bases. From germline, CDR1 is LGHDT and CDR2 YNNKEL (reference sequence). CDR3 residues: CASSQDAAQNIQYF. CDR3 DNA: TGTGCCAGCAGCCAAGATGCCGCTCAAAACATTCAGTACTTC.

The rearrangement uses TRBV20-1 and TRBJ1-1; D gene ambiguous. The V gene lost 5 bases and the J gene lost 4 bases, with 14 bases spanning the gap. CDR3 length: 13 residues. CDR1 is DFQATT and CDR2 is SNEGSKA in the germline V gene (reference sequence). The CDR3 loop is CSAHDGGRTEAFF. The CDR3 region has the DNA TGCAGTGCTCACGACGGTGGGCGCACTGAAGCTTTCTTT.

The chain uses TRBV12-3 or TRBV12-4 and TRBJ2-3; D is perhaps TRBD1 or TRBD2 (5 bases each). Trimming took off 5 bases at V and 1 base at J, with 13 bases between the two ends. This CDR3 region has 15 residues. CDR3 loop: CASSPGAERTDTQYF. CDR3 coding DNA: TGTGCCAGCAGTCCCGGGGCGGAGCGCACAGATACGCAGTATTTT.

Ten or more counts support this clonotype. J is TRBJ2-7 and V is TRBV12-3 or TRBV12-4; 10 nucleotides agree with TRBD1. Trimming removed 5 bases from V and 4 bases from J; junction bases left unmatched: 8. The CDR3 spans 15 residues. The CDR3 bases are TGTGCCAGCAGTCAGACCGGGACAGGGGCGTACGAGCAGTACTTC. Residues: CASSQTGTGAYEQYF.

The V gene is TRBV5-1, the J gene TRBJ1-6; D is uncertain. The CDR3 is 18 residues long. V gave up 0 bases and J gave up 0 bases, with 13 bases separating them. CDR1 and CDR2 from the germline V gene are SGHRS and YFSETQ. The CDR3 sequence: CASSLVGPAGSYNSPLHF. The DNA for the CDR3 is TGCGCCAGCAGCTTGGTGGGCCCCGCCGGCTCCTATAATTCACCCCTCCACTTT.

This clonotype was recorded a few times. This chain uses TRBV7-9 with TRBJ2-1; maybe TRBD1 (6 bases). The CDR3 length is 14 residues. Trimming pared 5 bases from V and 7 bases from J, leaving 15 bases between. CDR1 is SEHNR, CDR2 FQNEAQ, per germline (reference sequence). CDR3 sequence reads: CASSTTGLENEQFF. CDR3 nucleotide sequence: TGTGCCAGCAGCACAACAGGGCTCGAGAATGAGCAGTTCTTC.

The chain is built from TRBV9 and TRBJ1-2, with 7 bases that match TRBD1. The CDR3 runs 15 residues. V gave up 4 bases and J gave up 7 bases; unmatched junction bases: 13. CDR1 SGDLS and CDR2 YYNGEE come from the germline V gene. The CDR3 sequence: CASSPGGGAPSGYTF. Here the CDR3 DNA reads TGTGCCAGCAGCCCAGGGGGGGGGGCGCCTTCTGGCTACACCTTC. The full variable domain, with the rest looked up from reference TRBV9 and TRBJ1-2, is DSGVTQTPKHLITATGQRVTLRCSPRSGDLSVYWYQQSLDQGLQFLIQYYNGEERAKGNILERFSAQQFPDLHSELNLSSLELGDSALYFCASSPGGGAPSGYTFGSGTRLTVV.